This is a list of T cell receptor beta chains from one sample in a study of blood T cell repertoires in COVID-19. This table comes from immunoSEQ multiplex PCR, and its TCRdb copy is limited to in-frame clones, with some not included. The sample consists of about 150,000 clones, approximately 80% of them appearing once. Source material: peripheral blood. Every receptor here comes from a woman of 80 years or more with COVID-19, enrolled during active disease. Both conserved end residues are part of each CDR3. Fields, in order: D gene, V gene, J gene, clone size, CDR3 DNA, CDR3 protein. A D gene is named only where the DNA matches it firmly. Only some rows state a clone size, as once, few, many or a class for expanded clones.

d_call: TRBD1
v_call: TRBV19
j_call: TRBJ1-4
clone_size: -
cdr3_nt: TGTGCCAGTAGAATACGACAGGGTCCTAATGAAAAACTGTTTTTT
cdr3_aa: CASRIRQGPNEKLFF

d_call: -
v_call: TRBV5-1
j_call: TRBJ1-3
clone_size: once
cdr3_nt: TGCGCCAGCAGCTTGGCCGGGGGAAGGGGAGGAGGAAACACCATATATTTT
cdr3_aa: CASSLAGGRGGGNTIYF

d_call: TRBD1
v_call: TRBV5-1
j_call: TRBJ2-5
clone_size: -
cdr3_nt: TGCGCCAGCAGCCCGGGACAGGGAGGTTCGGAGACCCAGTACTTC
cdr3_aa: CASSPGQGGSETQYF

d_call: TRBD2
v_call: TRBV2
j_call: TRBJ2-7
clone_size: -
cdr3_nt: TGTGCCAGCAGTTCGACTAGCGGGGGGCTCTTCTACGAGCAGTACTTC
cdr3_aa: CASSSTSGGLFYEQYF

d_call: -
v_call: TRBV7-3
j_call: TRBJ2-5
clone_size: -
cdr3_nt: TGTGCCAGCAGTTCCGGAGAGACCCAGTACTTC
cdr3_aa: CASSSGETQYF

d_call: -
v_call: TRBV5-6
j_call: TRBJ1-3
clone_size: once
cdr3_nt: TGTGCCAGCAGCTTAAGGAGATACTCTGGAAACACCATATATTTT
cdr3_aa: CASSLRRYSGNTIYF

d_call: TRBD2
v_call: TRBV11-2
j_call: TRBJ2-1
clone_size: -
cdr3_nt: TGTGCCAGCAGCTTTGCGGGAGGGCCTAGTGAGCAGTTCTTC
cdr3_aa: CASSFAGGPSEQFF

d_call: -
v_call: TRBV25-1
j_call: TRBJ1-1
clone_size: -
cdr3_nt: TGTGCCAGCAGTGAATCAGGGTTGAACACTGAAGCTTTCTTT
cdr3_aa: CASSESGLNTEAFF

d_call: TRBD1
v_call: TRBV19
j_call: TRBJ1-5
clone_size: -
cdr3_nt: TGTGCCAGTAGTAGGGGAGACAGGGGCGGGAATCAGCCCCAGCATTTT
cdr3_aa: CASSRGDRGGNQPQHF

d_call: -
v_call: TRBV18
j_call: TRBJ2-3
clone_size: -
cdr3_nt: TGTGCCAGCTCACCAAATGTAGTGAGGGAGGATACGCAGTATTTT
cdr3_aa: CASSPNVVREDTQYF

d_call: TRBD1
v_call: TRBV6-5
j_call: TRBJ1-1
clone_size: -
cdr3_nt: TGTGCCAGCAGTAAGGGACAGCGGTTTGAAGCTTTCTTT
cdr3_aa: CASSKGQRFEAFF

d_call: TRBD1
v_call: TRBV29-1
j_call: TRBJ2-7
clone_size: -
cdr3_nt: TGCAGCGTTGGGACAGGGATCTACGAGCAGTACTTC
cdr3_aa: CSVGTGIYEQYF

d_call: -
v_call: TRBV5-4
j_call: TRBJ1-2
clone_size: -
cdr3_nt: TGTGCCAGCAGCTTGGGGTCCTACGGCTACACCTTC
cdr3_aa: CASSLGSYGYTF

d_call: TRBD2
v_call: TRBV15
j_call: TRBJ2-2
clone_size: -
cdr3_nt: TGTGCCACCAGCAGAGTACTAGCGGGAGCCGGGGAGCTGTTTTTT
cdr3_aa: CATSRVLAGAGELFF

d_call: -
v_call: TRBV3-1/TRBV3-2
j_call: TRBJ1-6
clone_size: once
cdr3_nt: TGTGCCAGCAGCCAAGTCGGGGTTGCGCCACCCCTCCACTTT
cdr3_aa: CASSQVGVAPPLHF

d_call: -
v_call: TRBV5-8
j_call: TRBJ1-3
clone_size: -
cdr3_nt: TGTGCCAGCAGCTTTAACAGGGGAAACACCATATATTTT
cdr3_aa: CASSFNRGNTIYF

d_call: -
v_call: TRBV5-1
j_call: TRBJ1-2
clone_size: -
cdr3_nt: TGCGCCAGCAGGGACCCGACAGTCACCTATGGCTACACCTTC
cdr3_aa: CASRDPTVTYGYTF

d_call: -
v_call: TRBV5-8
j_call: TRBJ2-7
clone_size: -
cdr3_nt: TGTGCCAGCAGCTTGACAGGGACAACCTACGAGCAGTACTTC
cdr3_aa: CASSLTGTTYEQYF

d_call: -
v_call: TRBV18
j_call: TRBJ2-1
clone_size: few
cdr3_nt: TGTGCCAGCCTCGGCGACAGAGTTTACAATGAGCAGTTCTTC
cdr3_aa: CASLGDRVYNEQFF

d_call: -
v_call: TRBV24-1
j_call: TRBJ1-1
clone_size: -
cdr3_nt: TGTGCCACCAGTGACCCTAGGACGGGAGAAGCTTTCTTT
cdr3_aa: CATSDPRTGEAFF

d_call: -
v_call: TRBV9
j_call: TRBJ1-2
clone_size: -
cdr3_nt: TGTGCCAGCAGCGTAGGGACAGACCTCGGGGGCTACACCTTC
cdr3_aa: CASSVGTDLGGYTF

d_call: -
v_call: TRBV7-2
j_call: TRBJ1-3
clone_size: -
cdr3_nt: TGTGCCAGCAGCTTGAAGGGCGGGGACACCATATATTTT
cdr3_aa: CASSLKGGDTIYF

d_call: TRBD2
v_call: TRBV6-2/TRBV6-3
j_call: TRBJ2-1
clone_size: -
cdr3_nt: TGTGCCAGCAGTCACCGGGACTACCAGTTTGGCGGGCAGTTCTTC
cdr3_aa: CASSHRDYQFGGQFF

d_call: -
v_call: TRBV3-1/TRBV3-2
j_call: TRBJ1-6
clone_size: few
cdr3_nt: TGTGCCAGCAGCCCGGGAGAGAATTCACCCCTCCACTTT
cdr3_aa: CASSPGENSPLHF

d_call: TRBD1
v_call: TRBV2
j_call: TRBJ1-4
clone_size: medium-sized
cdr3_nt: TGTGCCAGCAGGACCTGGGACAGAGCAAGTGAAAAACTGTTTTTT
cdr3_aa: CASRTWDRASEKLFF

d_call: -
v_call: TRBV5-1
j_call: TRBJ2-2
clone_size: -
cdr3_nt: TGCGCCAGCAGCCCCGGACAGATAAACACCGGGGAGCTGTTTTTT
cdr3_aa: CASSPGQINTGELFF

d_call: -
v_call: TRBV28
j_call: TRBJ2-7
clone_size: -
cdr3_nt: TGTGCCAGCAACCTAGCTGGGGGGATTTACGAGCAGTACTTC
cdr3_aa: CASNLAGGIYEQYF

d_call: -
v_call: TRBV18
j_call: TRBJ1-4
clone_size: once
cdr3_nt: TGTGCCAGCTCACAGGGACTATCAGGGACTAATGAAAAACTGTTTTTT
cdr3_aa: CASSQGLSGTNEKLFF

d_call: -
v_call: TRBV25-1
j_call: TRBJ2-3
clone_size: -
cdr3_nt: TGTGCCAGCACCGGGTCTTACACAGATACGCAGTATTTT
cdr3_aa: CASTGSYTDTQYF

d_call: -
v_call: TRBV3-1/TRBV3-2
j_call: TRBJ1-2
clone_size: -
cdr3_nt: TGTGCCAGCAGCCCCGGGTCGCAGACCACCTATGGCTACACCTTC
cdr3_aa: CASSPGSQTTYGYTF

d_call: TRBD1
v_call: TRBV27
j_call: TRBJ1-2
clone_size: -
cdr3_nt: TGTGCCAGCAGCTCGGACAGGGGCTATGGCTACACCTTC
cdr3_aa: CASSSDRGYGYTF

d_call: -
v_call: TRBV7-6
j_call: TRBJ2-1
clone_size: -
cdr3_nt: TGTGCCAGCAGCTTGACTCAACAAAGCTCCTACAATGAGCAGTTCTTC
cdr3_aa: CASSLTQQSSYNEQFF

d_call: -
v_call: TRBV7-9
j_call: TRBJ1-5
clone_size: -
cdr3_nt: TGTGCCAGCAGCCCCTCGGGGGGTAGCAATCAGCCCCAGCATTTT
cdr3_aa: CASSPSGGSNQPQHF

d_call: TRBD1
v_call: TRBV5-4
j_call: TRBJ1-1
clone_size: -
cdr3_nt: TGTGCCAGCAGCTTCGGGACAGGGAACACTGAAGCTTTCTTT
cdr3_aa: CASSFGTGNTEAFF

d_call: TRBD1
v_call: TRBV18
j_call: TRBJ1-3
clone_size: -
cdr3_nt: TGTGCCAGCTCAAAGCCGGGACAGATATACTCTGGAAACACCATATATTTT
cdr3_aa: CASSKPGQIYSGNTIYF

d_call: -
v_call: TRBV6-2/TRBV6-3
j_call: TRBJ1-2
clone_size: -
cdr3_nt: TGTGCCAGCAGTTACAGCGGGGGTTCGTTTCGGGGCTACACCTTC
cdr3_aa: CASSYSGGSFRGYTF

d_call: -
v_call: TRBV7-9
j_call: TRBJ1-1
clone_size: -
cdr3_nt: TGTGCCACCCTTGGGGGAGGGGGATTCCAGGGCACTGAAGCTTTCTTT
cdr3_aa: CATLGGGGFQGTEAFF

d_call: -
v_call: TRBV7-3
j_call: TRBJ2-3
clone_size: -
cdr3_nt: TGTGCCAGCAGCTTGGGCCATGCGGGGTCCACAGATACGCAGTATTTT
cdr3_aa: CASSLGHAGSTDTQYF